This T cell receptor (beta chain) was found in a study of blood T cells in healthy people across ages. This clonotype was recorded at least ten times. Alongside a J-beta primer mix, a sample-barcoded 5' primer served in a second PCR lasting roughly 6 to 12 cycles. Each CDR3 protein gets one entry after TCRdb re-called the 5' RACE reads with MiXCR. The sample consists of fewer than 2,000,000 distinct CDR3 sequences, 34% of them appearing once. Sequenced sample: blood. The origin of this receptor is a woman aged 25-40 years in good health.

DNA of the CDR3: TGTGCCATCAGTGATGGGGTAGGGACAGGGAGAGGCTACACCTTC. Residues: CAISDGVGTGRGYTF. This sequence joins TRBV10-3 and TRBJ1-2, with 9 bases fitting TRBD1. J gave up 8 bases and V 3 bases, and 10 bases lay outside the gene matches. Germline loops: CDR1 ENHRY, CDR2 SYGVKD. The CDR3 is 15 amino acids.